Described below is a single T cell receptor beta chain sequence and its context. What it binds is not known. The data were obtained in a study of cytotoxic CD8 clonotypes in ibrutinib-treated CLL. Study-level results: Private clonotypes, not public ones, expanded at ibrutinib response. Baseline values of clonality outstripped age-matched healthy donors and followed circulating CD8+ T-cell counts. Higher clonality was seen at ibrutinib response and a return toward baseline at progression.

This CDR3 contains 10 residues. Germline V CDR1 and CDR2: SQVTM, ANQGSEA. The V end was cut by 5 bases, the J end by 7 bases, with 8 bases between. A 1 in 200,000 to 1 in 1 million T cell depth was the sequencing target. Clones were sequenced by immunoSEQ multiplex PCR, and TCRdb holds only the in-frame ones, with some missing. The sample shows fewer than 45,000 clones, approximately 45% of them seen only once. The sequencing used PBMCs, collected before ibrutinib treatment. The V gene is TRBV29-1, the J gene TRBJ1-1; no firm D call. This clonotype was sampled from a human donor with chronic lymphocytic leukemia. The CDR3 region has the DNA TGCAGCGTTCGACCACGTGAAGCTTTCTTT. Translating gives CSVRPREAFF.